This T cell receptor (beta chain) was sequenced in a study of blood T cell repertoires in COVID-19. Study context: Spain, Italy and the United States supplied samples that represented acute and convalescent COVID-19.

Per the original methods: Counts of nucleated cells, estimated from reference gene primer amplification, were obtained. Only in-frame clones appear in the TCRdb table, and some are missing; sequencing was by immunoSEQ multiplex PCR. V and J calls and clone size are given by that table; D and trimming were obtained from the DNA. The data show more than 75,000 clones, roughly 80% seen once. The germline CDR1 and CDR2 sequences are SGHNT and YYREEE (reference sequence). Trimming removed 5 bases from V and 4 bases from J; junction bases left unmatched: 6. CDR3 length: 15 amino acids. Sequences were obtained from peripheral blood. The gene calls are TRBV5-4 and TRBJ2-7, with 13 bases aligning to TRBD2. The receptor comes from an elderly woman with active or convalescent COVID-19. CDR3 in DNA: TGTGCCAGCAGTCTGGGACTAGCGGGGTTTTACGAGCAGTACTTC. Protein: CASSLGLAGFYEQYF.